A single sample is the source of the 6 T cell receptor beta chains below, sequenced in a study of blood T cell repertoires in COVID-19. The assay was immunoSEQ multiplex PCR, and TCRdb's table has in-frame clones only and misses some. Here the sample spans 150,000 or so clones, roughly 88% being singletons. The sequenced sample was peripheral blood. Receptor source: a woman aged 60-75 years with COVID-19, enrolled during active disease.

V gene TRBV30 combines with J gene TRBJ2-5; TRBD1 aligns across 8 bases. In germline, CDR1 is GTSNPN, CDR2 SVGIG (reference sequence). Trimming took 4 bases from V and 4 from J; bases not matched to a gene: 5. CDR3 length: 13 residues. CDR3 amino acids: CAWTQGARETQYF. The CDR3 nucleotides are TGTGCCTGGACGCAGGGGGCAAGAGAGACCCAGTACTTC.

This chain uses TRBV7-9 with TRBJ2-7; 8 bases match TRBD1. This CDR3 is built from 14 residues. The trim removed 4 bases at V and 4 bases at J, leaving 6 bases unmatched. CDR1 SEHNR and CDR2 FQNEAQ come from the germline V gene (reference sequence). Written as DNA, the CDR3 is TGTGCCAGCAGCTCCAGACAGGGGACATACGAGCAGTACTTC. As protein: CASSSRQGTYEQYF.

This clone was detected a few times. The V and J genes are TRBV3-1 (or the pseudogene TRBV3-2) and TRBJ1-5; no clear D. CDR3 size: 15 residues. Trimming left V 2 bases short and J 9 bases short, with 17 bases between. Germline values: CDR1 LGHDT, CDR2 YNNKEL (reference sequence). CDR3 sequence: CASSQLPNRGLPQHF. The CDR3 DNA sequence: TGTGCCAGCAGCCAATTACCCAACAGAGGGCTGCCCCAGCATTTT.

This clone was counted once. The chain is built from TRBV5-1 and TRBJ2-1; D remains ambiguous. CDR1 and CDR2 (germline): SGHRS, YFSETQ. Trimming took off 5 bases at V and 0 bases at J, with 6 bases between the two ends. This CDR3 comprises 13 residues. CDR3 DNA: TGCGCCAGCAGATCTAGCTCCTACAATGAGCAGTTCTTC. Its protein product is CASRSSSYNEQFF.

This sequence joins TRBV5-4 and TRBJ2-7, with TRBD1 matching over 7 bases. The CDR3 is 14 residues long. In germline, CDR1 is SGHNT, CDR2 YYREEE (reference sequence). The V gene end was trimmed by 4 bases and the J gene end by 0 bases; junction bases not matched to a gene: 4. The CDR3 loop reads CASSRQGASYEQYF. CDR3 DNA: TGTGCCAGCAGCAGACAGGGTGCCTCCTACGAGCAGTACTTC.

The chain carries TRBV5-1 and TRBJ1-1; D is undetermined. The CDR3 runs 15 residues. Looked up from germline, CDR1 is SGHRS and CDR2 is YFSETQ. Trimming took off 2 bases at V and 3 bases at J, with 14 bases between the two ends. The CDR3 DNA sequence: TGCGCCAGCAGCTTTGAAGACGGGTCTGACACTGAAGCTTTCTTT. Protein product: CASSFEDGSDTEAFF.